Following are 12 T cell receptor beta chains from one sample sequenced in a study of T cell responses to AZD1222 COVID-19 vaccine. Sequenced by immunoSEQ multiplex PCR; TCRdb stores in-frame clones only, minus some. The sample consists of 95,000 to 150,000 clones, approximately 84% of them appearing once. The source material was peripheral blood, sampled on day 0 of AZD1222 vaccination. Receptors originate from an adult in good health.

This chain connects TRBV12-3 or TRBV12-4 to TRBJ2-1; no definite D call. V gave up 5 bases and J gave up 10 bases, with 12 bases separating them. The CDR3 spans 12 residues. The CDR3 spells CASSLGRWEQFF. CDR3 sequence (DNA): TGTGCCAGCAGTCTTGGCCGTTGGGAGCAGTTCTTC.

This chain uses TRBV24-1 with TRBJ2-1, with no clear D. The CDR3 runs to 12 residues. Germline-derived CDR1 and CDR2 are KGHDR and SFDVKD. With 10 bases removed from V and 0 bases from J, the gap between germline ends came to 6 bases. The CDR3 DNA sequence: TGTGCCACTCGGAGCTCCTACAATGAGCAGTTCTTC. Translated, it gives CATRSSYNEQFF.

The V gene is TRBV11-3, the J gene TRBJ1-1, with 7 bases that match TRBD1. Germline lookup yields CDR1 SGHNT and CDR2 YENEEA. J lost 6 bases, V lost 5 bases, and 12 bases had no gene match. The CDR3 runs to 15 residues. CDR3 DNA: TGTGCCAGCAGCCCTAACAGGGGTAATCTCCCTGAAGCTTTCTTT. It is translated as CASSPNRGNLPEAFF.

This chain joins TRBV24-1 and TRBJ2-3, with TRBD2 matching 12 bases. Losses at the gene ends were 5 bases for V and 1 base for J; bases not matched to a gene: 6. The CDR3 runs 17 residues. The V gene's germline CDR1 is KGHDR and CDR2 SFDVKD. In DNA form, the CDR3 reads TGTGCCACCAGTGCCGGACTAGCGGGAAGGGGCACAGATACGCAGTATTTT. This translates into CATSAGLAGRGTDTQYF.

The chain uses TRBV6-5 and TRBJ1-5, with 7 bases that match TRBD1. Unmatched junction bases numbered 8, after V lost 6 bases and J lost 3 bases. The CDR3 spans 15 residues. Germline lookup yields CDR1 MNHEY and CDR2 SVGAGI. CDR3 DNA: TGTGCCAGCAGGTGGGACAGCGGATACAATCAGCCCCAGCATTTT. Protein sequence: CASRWDSGYNQPQHF.

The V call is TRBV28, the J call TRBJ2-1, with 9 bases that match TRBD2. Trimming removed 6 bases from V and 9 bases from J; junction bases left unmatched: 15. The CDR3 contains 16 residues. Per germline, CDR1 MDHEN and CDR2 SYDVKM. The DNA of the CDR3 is TGTGCCAGCAGCTCGATCTTTCCTAGCGGGGCCCGTGAGCAGTTCTTC. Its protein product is CASSSIFPSGAREQFF.

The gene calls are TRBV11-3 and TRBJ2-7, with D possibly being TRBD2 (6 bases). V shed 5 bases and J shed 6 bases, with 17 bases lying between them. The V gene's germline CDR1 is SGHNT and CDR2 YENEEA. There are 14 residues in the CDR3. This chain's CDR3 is CASSPTPGAVEQYF. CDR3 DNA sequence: TGTGCCAGCAGCCCTACCCCGGGAGCGGTCGAGCAGTACTTC. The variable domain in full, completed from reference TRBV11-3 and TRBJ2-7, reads EAGVVQSPRYKIIEKKQPVAFWCNPISGHNTLYWYLQNLGQGPELLIRYENEEAVDDSQLPKDRFSAERLKGVDSTLKIQPAELGDSAVYLCASSPTPGAVEQYFGPGTRLTVT.

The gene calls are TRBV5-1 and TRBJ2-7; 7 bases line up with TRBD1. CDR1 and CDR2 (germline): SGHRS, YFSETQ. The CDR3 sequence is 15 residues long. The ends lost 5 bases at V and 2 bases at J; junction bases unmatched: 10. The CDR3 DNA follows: TGCGCCAGCAGACAGACCACAGGGGAACCCTACGAGCAGTACTTC. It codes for CASRQTTGEPYEQYF.

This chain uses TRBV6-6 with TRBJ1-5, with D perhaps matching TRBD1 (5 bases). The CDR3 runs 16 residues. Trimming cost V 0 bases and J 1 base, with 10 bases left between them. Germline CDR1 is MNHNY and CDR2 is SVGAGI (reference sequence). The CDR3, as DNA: TGTGCCAGCAGTTACTCGAAACAGGCCAGCAATCAGCCCCAGCATTTT. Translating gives CASSYSKQASNQPQHF.

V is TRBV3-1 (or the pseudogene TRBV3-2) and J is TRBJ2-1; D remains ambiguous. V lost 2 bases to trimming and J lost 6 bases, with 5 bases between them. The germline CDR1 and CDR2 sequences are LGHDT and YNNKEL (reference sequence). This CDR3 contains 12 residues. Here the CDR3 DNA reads TGTGCCAGCAGCCAAAACTTCAATGAGCAGTTCTTC. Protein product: CASSQNFNEQFF.

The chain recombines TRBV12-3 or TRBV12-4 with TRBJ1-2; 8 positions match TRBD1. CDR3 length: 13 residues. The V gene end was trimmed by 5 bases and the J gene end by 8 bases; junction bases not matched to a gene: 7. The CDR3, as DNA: TGTGCCAGCAGTCCGAGGACAGGGCGCGGCTACACCTTC. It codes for CASSPRTGRGYTF.

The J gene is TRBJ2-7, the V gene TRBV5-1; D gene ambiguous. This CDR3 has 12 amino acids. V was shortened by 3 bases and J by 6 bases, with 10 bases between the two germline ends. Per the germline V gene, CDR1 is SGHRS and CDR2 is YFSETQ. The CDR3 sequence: CASSWTGVEQYF. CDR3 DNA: TGCGCCAGCAGCTGGACCGGTGTCGAGCAGTACTTC.